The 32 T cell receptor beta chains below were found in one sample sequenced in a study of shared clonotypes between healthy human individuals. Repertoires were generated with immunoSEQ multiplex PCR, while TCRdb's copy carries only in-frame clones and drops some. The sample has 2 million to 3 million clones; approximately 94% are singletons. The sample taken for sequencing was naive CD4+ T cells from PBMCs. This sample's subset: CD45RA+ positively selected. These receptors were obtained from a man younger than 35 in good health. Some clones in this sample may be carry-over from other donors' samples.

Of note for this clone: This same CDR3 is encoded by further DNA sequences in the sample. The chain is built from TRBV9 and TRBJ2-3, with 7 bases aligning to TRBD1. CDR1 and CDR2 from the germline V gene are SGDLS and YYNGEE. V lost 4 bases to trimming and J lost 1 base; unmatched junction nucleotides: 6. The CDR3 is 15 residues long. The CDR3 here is CASSPRQGGTDTQYF. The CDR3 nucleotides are TGTGCCAGCAGCCCAAGACAGGGCGGCACAGATACGCAGTATTTT.

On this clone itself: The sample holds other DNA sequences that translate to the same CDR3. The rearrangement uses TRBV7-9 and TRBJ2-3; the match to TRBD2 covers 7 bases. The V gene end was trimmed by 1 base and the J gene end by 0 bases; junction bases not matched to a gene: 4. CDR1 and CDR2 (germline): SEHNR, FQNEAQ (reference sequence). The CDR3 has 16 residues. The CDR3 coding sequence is TGTGCCAGCAGCTTAGGCGCTAGCGGTAGCACAGATACGCAGTATTTT. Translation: CASSLGASGSTDTQYF. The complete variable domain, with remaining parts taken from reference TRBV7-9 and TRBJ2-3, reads DTGVSQNPRHKITKRGQNVTFRCDPISEHNRLYWYRQTLGQGPEFLTYFQNEAQLEKSRLLSDRFSAERPKGSFSTLEIQRTEQGDSAMYLCASSLGASGSTDTQYFGPGTRLTVL.

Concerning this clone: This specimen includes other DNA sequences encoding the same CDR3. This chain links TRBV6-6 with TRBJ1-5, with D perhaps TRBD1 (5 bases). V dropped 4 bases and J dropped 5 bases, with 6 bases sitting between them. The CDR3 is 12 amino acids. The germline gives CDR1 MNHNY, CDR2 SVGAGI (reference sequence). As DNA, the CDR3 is TGTGCCAGCAGTTCAGGGTATCAGCCCCAGCATTTT. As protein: CASSSGYQPQHF.

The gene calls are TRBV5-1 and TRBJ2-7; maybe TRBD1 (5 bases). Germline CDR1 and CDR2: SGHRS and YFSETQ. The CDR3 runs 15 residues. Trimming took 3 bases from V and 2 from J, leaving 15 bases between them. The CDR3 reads CASSSDPGFTYEQYF. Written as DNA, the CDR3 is TGCGCCAGCAGCTCAGACCCAGGGTTCACCTACGAGCAGTACTTC.

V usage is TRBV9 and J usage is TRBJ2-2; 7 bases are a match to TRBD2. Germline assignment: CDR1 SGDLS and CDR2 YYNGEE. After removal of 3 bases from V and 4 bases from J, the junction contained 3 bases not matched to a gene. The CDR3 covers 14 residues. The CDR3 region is CASSGGGLTGELFF. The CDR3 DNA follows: TGTGCCAGCAGCGGGGGAGGGCTCACCGGGGAGCTGTTTTTT.

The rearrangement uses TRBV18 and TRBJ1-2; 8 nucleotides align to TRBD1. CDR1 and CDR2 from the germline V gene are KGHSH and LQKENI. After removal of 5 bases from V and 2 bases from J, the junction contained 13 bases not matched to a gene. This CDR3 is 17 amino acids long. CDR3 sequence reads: CASSSNTPGDRNYGYTF. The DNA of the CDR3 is TGTGCCAGCTCATCCAATACCCCGGGGGACAGGAACTATGGCTACACCTTC.

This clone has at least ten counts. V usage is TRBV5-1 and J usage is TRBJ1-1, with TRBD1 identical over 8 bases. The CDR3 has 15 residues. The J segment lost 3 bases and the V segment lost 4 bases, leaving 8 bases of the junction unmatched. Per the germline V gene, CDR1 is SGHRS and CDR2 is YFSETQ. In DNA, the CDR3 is TGCGCCAGCAGCACTTCGGACAGGGTACACACTGAAGCTTTCTTT. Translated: CASSTSDRVHTEAFF.

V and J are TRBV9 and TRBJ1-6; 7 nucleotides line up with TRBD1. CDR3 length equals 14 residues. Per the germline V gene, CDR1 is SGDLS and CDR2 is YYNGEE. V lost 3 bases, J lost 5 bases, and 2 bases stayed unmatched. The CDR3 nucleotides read TGTGCCAGCAGCGCAACAGGGGATAATTCACCCCTCCACTTT. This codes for CASSATGDNSPLHF.

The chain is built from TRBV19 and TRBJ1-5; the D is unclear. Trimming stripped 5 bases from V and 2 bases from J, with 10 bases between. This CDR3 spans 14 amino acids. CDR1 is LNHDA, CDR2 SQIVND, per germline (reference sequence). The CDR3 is CASSPVRGNQPQHF. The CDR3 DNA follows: TGTGCCAGTAGTCCCGTGAGGGGCAATCAGCCCCAGCATTTT.

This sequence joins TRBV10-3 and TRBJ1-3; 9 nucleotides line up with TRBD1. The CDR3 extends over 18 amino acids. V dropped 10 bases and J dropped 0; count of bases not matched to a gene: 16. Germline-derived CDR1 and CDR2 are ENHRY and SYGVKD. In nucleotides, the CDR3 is TGTGCCACCGCACCGGGACAGGGATTTCCGAACTCTGGAAACACCATATATTTT. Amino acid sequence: CATAPGQGFPNSGNTIYF.

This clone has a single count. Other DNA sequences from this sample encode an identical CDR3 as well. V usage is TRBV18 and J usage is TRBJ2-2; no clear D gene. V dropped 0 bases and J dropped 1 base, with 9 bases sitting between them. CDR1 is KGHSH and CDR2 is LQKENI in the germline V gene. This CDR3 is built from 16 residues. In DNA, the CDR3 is TGTGCCAGCTCACCACCTGGGCAAGGGAACACCGGGGAGCTGTTTTTT. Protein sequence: CASSPPGQGNTGELFF. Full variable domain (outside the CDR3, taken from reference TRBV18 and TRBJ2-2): NAGVMQNPRHLVRRRGQEARLRCSPMKGHSHVYWYRQLPEEGLKFMVYLQKENIIDESGMPKERFSAEFPKEGPSILRIQQVVRGDSAAYFCASSPPGQGNTGELFFGEGSRLTVL.

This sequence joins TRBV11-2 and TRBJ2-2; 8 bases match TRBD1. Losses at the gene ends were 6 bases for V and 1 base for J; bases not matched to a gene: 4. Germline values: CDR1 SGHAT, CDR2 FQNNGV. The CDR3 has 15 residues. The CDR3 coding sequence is TGTGCCAGCAGAATCACAGGGGGGAACACCGGGGAGCTGTTTTTT. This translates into CASRITGGNTGELFF.

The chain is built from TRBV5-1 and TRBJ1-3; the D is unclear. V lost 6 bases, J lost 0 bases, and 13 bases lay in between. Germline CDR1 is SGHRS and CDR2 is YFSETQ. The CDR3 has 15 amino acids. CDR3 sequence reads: CASTPSGISGNTIYF. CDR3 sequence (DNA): TGCGCCAGCACCCCTTCAGGTATCTCTGGAAACACCATATATTTT.

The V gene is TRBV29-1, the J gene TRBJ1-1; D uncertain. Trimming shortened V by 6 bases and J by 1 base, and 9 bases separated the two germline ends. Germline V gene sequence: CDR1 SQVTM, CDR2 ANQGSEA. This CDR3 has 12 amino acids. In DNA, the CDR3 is TGCAGCGTCTACTCCCCGAACACTGAAGCTTTCTTT. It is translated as CSVYSPNTEAFF.

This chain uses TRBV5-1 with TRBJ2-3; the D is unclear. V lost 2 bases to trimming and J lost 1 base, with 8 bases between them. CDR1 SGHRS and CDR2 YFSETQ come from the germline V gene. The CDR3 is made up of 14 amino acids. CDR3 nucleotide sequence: TGCGCCAGCAGCTTCTTGACTGGCACAGATACGCAGTATTTT. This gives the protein CASSFLTGTDTQYF.

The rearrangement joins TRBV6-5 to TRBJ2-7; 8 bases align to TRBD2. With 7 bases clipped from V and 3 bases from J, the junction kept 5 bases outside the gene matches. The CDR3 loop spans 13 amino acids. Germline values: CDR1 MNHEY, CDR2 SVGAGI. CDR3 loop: CASTGGAGYEQYF. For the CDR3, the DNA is TGTGCCAGCACGGGGGGGGCGGGCTACGAGCAGTACTTC.

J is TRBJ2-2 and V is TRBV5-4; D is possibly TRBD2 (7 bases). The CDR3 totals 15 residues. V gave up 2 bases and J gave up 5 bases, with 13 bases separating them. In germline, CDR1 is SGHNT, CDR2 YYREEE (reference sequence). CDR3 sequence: CASSFGGLGTGELFF. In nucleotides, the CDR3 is TGTGCCAGCAGCTTCGGGGGGCTGGGAACCGGGGAGCTGTTTTTT.

The CDR3 reads CASSLRLAETYNEQFF. The CDR3 DNA sequence: TGTGCCAGCAGCCTCCGGCTCGCGGAGACCTACAATGAGCAGTTCTTC. The chain joins TRBV7-2 to TRBJ2-1, with unresolved D. The germline CDR1 and CDR2 sequences are SGHTA and FQGNSA. V was trimmed by 5 bases and J by 2 bases, leaving 16 bases between them. The CDR3 has 16 amino acids.

The CDR3 coding sequence is TGTGCCAGCAGCACCGGGACAGGGATCACTGAAGCTTTCTTT. Translated, it gives CASSTGTGITEAFF. The rearrangement links TRBV9 to TRBJ1-1; 9 nucleotides line up with TRBD1. The trim removed 4 bases at V and 4 bases at J, leaving 5 bases unmatched. Germline V lookup: CDR1 SGDLS, CDR2 YYNGEE. The CDR3 is 14 residues long.

The chain's CDR3 is CASREQGAAYEQYF. Here the CDR3 DNA reads TGTGCCAGCAGAGAGCAGGGGGCGGCCTACGAGCAGTACTTC. The chain employs TRBV11-1 and TRBJ2-7; TRBD1 matches at 8 bases. Germline V gene lookup returns CDR1 SGHAT and CDR2 FQDESV (reference sequence). The CDR3 length is 14 residues. V shed 6 bases, J shed 2 bases, and the junction held 6 bases outside the gene matches.

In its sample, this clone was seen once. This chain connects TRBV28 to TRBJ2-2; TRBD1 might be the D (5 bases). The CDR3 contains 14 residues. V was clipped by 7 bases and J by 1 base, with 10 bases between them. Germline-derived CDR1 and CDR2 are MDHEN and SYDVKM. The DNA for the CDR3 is TGTGCCAGCACCATAGACAGGAACACCGGGGAGCTGTTTTTT. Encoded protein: CASTIDRNTGELFF.

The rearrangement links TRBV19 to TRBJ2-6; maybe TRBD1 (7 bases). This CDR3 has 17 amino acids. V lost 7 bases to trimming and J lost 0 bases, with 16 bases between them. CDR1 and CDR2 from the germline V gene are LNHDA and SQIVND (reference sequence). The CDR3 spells CASNAGQLLSGANVLTF. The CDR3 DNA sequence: TGTGCCAGTAATGCGGGACAGTTACTCTCTGGGGCCAACGTCCTGACTTTC.

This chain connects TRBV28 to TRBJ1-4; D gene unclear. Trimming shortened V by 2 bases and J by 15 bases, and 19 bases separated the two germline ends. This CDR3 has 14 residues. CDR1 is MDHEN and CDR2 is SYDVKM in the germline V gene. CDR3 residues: CASSLALTRERVFF. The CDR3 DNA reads TGTGCCAGCAGTTTAGCCCTCACGAGGGAAAGGGTGTTTTTT.

In nucleotides, the CDR3 is TGTGCCAGCAGTTTAGGTAGGGGACGGTGGAACACTGAAGCTTTCTTT. This codes for CASSLGRGRWNTEAFF. V usage is TRBV28 and J usage is TRBJ1-1; D is perhaps TRBD1 (5 bases). The CDR3 covers 16 residues. V was pared by 2 bases and J by 1 base, with 14 bases between. Germline loops: CDR1 MDHEN, CDR2 SYDVKM.

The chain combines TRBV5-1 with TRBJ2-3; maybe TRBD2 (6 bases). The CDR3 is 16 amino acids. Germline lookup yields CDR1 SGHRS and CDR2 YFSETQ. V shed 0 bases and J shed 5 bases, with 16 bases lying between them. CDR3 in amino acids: CASSLVLAPLGDTQYF. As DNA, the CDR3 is TGCGCCAGCAGCTTGGTCCTAGCGCCCTTAGGAGATACGCAGTATTTT. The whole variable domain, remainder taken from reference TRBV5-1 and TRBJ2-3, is KAGVTQTPRYLIKTRGQQVTLSCSPISGHRSVSWYQQTPGQGLQFLFEYFSETQRNKGNFPGRFSGRQFSNSRSEMNVSTLELGDSALYLCASSLVLAPLGDTQYFGPGTRLTVL.

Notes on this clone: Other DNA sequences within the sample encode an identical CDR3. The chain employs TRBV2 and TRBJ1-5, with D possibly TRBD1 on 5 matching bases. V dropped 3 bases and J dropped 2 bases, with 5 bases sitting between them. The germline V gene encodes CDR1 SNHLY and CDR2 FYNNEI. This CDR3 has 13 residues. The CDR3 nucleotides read TGTGCCAGCAGTGACAGGGGCAATCAGCCCCAGCATTTT. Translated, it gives CASSDRGNQPQHF. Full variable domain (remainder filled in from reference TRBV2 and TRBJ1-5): EPEVTQTPSHQVTQMGQEVILRCVPISNHLYFYWYRQILGQKVEFLVSFYNNEISEKSEIFDDQFSVERPDGSNFTLKIRSTKLEDSAMYFCASSDRGNQPQHFGDGTRLSIL.

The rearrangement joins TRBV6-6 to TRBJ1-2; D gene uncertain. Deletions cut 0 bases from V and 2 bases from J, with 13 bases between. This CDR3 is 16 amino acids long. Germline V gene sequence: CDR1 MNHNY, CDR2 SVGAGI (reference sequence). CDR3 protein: CASSYSRTDGNYGYTF. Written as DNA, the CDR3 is TGTGCCAGCAGTTACTCGAGGACCGACGGCAACTATGGCTACACCTTC.

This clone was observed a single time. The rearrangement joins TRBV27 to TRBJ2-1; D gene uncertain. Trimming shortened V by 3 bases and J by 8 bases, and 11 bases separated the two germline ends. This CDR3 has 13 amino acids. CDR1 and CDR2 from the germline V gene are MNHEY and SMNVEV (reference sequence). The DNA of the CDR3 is TGTGCCAGCAGTTTCCCAGGTAACTATGAGCAGTTCTTC. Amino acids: CASSFPGNYEQFF.

The chain's CDR3 is CASSLGQRLSELFF. The CDR3 DNA reads as TGTGCCAGCAGCTTGGGGCAGCGACTTTCAGAGCTGTTTTTT. This sequence joins TRBV5-6 and TRBJ2-2; D gene unclear. The CDR3 has 14 residues. Trimming removed 0 bases at V and 11 bases at J, with 14 bases between. CDR1 and CDR2 from the germline V gene are SGHDT and YYEEEE.

The CDR3 reads CAWSVGGPIDNQPQHF. CDR3 DNA sequence: TGTGCCTGGAGTGTGGGGGGACCAATTGACAATCAGCCCCAGCATTTT. This chain joins TRBV30 and TRBJ1-5; perhaps TRBD1 as D (5 bases). Germline V gene sequence: CDR1 GTSNPN, CDR2 SVGIG (reference sequence). The CDR3 totals 16 residues. The germline V and J ends were trimmed by 0 bases and 3 bases, with 15 bases remaining between them.

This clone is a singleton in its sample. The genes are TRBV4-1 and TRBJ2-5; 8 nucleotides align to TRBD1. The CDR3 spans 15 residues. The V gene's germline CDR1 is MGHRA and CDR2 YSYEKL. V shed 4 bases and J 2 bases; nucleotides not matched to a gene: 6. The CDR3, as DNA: TGCGCCAGCAGCCCTGGACAGGGTGTACAAGAGACCCAGTACTTC. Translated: CASSPGQGVQETQYF.

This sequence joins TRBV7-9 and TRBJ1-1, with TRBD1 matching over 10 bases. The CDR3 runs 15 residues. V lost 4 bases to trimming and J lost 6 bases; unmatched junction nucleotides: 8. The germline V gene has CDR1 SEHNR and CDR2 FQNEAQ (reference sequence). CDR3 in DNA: TGTGCCAGCAGCTCAGACAGGGGGCGACGAGCTGAAGCTTTCTTT. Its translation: CASSSDRGRRAEAFF.